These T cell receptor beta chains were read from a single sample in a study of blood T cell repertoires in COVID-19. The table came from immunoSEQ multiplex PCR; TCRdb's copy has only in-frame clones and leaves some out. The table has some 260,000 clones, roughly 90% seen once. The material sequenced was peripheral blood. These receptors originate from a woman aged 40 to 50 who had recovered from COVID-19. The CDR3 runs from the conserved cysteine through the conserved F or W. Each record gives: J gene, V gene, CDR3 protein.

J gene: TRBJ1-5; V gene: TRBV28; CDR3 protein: CASSFGGYQPQHF
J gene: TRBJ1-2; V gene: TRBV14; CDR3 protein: CASSQGNREYGYTF
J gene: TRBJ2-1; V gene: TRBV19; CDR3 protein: CASKGRGHNEQFF
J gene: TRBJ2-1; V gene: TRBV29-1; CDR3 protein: CSVGDRDGSYNEQFF
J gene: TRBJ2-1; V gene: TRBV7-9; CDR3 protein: CASSREAETYNEQFF
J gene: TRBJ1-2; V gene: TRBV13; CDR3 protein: CASSLMGVFNYGYTF
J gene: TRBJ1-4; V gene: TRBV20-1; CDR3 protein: CSASLVSGATNEKLFF
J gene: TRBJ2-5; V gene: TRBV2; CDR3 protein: CASNSRISQETQYF
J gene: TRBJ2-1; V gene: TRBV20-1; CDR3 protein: CSASLETSGRNEQFF
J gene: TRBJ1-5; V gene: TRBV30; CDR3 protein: CAWSGQGDQPQHF
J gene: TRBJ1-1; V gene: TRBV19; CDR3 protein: CASSVVPGWAFF
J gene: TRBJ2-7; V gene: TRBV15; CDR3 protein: CATSRDQVRAYEQYF
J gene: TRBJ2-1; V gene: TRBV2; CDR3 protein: CASSLGLANEQFF
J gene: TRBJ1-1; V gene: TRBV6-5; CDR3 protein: CASSRSSGGTEAFF
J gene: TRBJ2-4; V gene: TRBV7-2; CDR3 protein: CASSRRLAGGKNIQYF
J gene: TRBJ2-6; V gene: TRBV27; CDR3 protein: CASGRRTLSSGANVLTF
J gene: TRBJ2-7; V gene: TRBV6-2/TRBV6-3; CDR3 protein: CASSYGGDYEQYF
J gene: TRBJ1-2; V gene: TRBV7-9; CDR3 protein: CASSSSGGWDNYGYTF
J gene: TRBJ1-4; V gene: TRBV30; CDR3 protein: CACTGTGRFGTNEKLFF
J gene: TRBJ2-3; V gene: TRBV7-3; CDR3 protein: CASSLMGLAGGLPFTDTQYF
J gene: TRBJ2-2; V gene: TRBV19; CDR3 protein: CASSIQGSAGELFF
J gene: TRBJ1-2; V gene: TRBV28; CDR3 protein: CASRSPDTARDYTF
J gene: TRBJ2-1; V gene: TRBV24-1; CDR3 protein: CATSDPTGAGYNEQFF
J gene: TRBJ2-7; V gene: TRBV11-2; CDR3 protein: CASSLGRGEPYEQYF
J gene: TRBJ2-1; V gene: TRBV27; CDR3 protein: CASSLYSISEQFF
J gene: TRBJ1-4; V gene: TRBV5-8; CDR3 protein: CASSFRGGNYGKLFF
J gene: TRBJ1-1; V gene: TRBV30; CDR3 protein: CAWSIGTGNTEAFF
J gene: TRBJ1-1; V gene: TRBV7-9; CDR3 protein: CASSLGGQLRNEAFF
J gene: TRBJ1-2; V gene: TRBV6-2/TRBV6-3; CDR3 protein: CASSYLLGQGDYGYTF
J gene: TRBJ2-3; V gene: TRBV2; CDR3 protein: CASSEWGTGLNTQYF
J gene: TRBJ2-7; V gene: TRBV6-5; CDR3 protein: CASSYSISGGSYEQYF
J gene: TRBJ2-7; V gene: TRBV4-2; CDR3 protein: CASSQEAQGGEQYF
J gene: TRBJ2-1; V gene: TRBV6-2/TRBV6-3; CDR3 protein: CASSHRGGMYNEQFF
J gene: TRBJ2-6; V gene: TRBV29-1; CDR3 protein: CSVTAGGANVLTF
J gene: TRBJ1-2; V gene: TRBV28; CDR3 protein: CASSLRSYGYTF
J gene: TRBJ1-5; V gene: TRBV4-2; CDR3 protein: CASSPDRQAPGNQHF
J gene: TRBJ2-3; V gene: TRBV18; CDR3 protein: CASSRGGSTDAQYF
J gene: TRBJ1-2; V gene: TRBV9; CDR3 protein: CASSVALGTLYGYTF
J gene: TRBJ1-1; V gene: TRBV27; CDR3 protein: CASGGYRGRRTEAFF
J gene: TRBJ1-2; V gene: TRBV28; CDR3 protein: CASRLRQGRGYGYTF
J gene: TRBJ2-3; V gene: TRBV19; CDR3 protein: CASSTSLGQGAADTQYF
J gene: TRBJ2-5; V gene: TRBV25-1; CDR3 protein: CASSEYGTGRQETQYF
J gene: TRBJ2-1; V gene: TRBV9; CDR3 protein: CASSVGLAEYNEQFF